This T cell receptor beta chain appears in the sequencing data of a study of CD8 T cells in Susac syndrome (dated by TCRdb to between 2019 and 2020). Concerning the study at large: Repertoire sequencing was used to test whether CD8+ T cell activation and differentiation in Susac syndrome was antigen driven. Clonality of the CD8+ T cell repertoire was compared between more than 9 healthy donors, around 14 Susac syndrome patients and about 15 multiple sclerosis patients. General study outcomes and caveats: The number of individuals in the TCR sequencing and HLA analysis was recognized as being relatively small.

Details on this clonotype: No antigen is known for it. Per-base qualities were not stored, and no clone one base away is much larger.

RNA was extracted using the RNeasy kit, and about 0.45 to 1 microgram was reverse transcribed with random hexamers. The immunoSEQ multiplex PCR assay, covering 54 Vbeta and 13 Jbeta segments, was used to amplify TCR beta CDR3 regions. Bias from PCR amplification was corrected by using a synthetic template baseline for primer optimization and for computational correction. On the study's bioinformatics: Reads were assigned to V, D and J genes according to IMGT and analyzed in immunoSEQ Analyzer, with only productive sequences retained. Clonality was calculated as one minus the Shannon entropy normalized by log2 of the number of productive unique sequences. For each patient and control, public and private clones were evaluated among the 100 most prevalent clones. Clones were defined as Susac-specific when absent from the healthy and MS cohorts, from over 950 published viral clones and from other ImmuneACCESS disease sequences. TCRdb trimmed public reads at Q25 via fastp, called clones via MiXCR and kept in-frame beta chains. Each CDR3 protein appears once, grouped with its most common genes and DNA. TCRdb's processing, not the authors' own work, is the source of the V and J calls. In all, the sample holds under 550,000 distinct CDR3 sequences, and around 85% of those were seen once. The ten top clones hold more than 0.09% of the sample.

The germline V gene encodes CDR1 SEHNR and CDR2 FQNEAQ (reference sequence). From the cysteine up to the phenylalanine, the CDR3 has a length of 17 residues. Kept here is only the CDR3 DNA, which spans 51 bases and is read in frame from base 1. V loses 2 bases, J loses 3 bases, and the germline ends lie 16 bases apart. High-throughput TCR beta sequencing profiled peripheral blood CD8+ and CD4+ T cells from healthy donors, Susac syndrome patients and multiple sclerosis patients. The multiple sclerosis controls were treatment-naive patients whose relapsing-remitting disease, either stable or active, fulfilled the revised McDonald criteria. Bulk CD8+ and CD4+ T cells were purified magnetically by negative isolation, whereas CD8+ TEMRA cells were enriched by FACS. Blood was collected in EDTA tubes and processed within 24 hours, with PBMCs isolated through density gradient centrifugation. PBMCs intended for TCR sequencing were cryopreserved in liquid nitrogen and thawed later in a water bath at 37 degrees C. Purity of sorted or isolated CD4+, CD8+ and CD8+ TEMRA cells was at least 90%.

The sequenced material came from CD8+ T cells from PBMCs. Recombination linked TRBV7-9 to TRBJ1-4, with the identity of the D gene unclear. The clonotype comes from a human donor with multiple sclerosis. The base sequence is TGTGCCAGCAGCTTATGGGTTCCCAGTGTCTCTAATGAAAAACTGTTTTTT. It translates to CASSLWVPSVSNEKLFF.